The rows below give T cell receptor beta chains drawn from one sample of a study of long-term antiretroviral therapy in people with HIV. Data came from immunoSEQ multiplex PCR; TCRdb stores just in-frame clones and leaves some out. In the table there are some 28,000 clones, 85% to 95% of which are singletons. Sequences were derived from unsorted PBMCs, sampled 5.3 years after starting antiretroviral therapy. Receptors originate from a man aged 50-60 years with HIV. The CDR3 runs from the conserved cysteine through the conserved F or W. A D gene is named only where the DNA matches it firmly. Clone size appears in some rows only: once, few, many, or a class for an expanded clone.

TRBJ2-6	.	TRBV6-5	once	CASSESSGANVLTF	TGTGCCAGCAGTGAGAGCTCTGGGGCCAACGTCCTGACTTTC
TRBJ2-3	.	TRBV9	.	CASSVEWGGTDTQYF	TGTGCCAGCAGCGTAGAGTGGGGGGGCACAGATACGCAGTATTTT
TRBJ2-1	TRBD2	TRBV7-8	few	CASSWTSGGGYNEQFF	TGTGCCAGCAGCTGGACTAGCGGGGGGGGTTACAATGAGCAGTTCTTC
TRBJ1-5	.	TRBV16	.	CASSQSVQKPNQPQHF	TGTGCCAGCAGCCAATCGGTACAGAAACCAAATCAGCCCCAGCATTTT
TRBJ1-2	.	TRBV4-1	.	CASSQEGGSPYGYTF	TGCGCCAGCAGCCAAGAAGGGGGTTCCCCCTATGGCTACACCTTC
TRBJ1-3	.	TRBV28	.	CASSFAQAANTIYF	TGTGCCAGCAGTTTTGCACAGGCCGCAAACACCATATATTTT
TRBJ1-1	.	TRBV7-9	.	CASSLVGGPDPWAFF	TGTGCCAGCAGCTTAGTTGGAGGTCCTGACCCGTGGGCTTTCTTT
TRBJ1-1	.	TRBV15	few	CATSRDAAGPNTEAFF	TGTGCCACCAGCAGAGATGCGGCAGGCCCGAACACTGAAGCTTTCTTT
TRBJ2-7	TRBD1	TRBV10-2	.	CASSERDRGAIEQYF	TGCGCCAGCAGTGAGAGGGACAGGGGGGCCATCGAGCAGTACTTC
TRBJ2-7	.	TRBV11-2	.	CASSYKGFGYEQYF	TGTGCCAGCAGTTATAAGGGCTTCGGATACGAGCAGTACTTC
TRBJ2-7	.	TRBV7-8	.	CASSLGIGWEQYF	TGTGCCAGCAGCTTAGGAATTGGGTGGGAGCAGTACTTC
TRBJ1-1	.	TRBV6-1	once	CASSVAGGRSEAFF	TGTGCCAGCAGTGTCGCGGGGGGTAGGTCTGAAGCTTTCTTT
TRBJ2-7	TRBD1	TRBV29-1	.	CSVEGDRAYEQYF	TGCAGCGTTGAAGGAGACAGGGCCTACGAGCAGTACTTC
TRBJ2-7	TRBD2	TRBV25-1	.	CASTEGGGEAYEQYF	TGTGCCAGCACCGAAGGTGGGGGGGAAGCCTACGAGCAGTACTTC
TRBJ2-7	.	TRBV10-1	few	CASSNLGTGTYEQYF	TGCGCCAGCAGTAATCTTGGGACGGGGACCTACGAGCAGTACTTC
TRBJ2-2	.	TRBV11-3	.	CASSRTVSTGELFF	TGTGCCAGCAGCCGTACAGTGAGCACCGGGGAGCTGTTTTTT
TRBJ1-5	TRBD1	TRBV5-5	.	CASSRTGGGNQPQHF	TGTGCCAGCAGCAGGACAGGGGGAGGCAATCAGCCCCAGCATTTT
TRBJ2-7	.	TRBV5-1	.	CASSLDGTYEQYF	TGCGCCAGCAGCTTGGACGGGACCTACGAGCAGTACTTC
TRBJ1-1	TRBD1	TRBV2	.	CASSEWDRGLNTEAFF	TGTGCCAGCAGTGAATGGGACAGGGGGCTAAACACTGAAGCTTTCTTT
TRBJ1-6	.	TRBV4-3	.	CASSQVIQIIQALHF	TGCGCCAGCAGCCAAGTTATACAAATAATTCAGGCCCTCCACTTT
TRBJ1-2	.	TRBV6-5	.	CASSYGDYGYTF	TGTGCCAGCAGTTACGGAGACTATGGCTACACCTTC
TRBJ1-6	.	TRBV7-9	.	CASSLDGSSYNSPLHF	TGTGCCAGCAGCTTAGATGGGAGCTCCTATAATTCACCCCTCCACTTT
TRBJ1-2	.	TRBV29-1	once	CSVSGDRGYTF	TGCAGCGTTTCAGGTGATCGTGGCTACACCTTC
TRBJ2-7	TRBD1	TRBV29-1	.	CSVPGQNSYEQYF	TGCAGCGTTCCGGGACAGAACTCCTACGAGCAGTACTTC
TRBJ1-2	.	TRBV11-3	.	CASSPGTSYGYTF	TGTGCCAGCAGCCCAGGGACAAGCTATGGCTACACCTTC
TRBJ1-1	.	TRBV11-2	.	CASSLGYRGSEAFF	TGTGCCAGCAGCTTAGGGTACAGAGGGTCTGAAGCTTTCTTT
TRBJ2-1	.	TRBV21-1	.	CASSKFRNEQFF	TGTGCCAGCAGCAAATTCCGCAATGAGCAGTTCTTC
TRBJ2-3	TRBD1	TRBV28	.	CASSLAGTGSDTQYF	TGTGCCAGCAGTCTCGCCGGGACAGGGTCAGATACGCAGTATTTT
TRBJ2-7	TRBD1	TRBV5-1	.	CASSWGQGTYEQYF	TGCGCCAGCAGCTGGGGACAGGGTACCTACGAGCAGTACTTC
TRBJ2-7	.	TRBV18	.	CASSPDGGEQYF	TGTGCCAGCTCACCAGACGGGGGAGAGCAGTACTTC
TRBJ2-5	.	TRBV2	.	CASRQEETQYF	TGTGCCAGCAGACAGGAAGAGACCCAGTACTTC
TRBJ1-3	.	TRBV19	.	CASSITSSGNTIYF	TGTGCCAGTAGTATTACGAGCTCTGGAAACACCATATATTTT
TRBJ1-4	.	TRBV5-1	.	CASSLAVSDPNEKLFF	TGCGCCAGCAGCTTGGCAGTATCGGATCCTAATGAAAAACTGTTTTTT
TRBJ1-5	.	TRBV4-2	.	CASSQDLWTLYSNQPQHF	TGTGCCAGCAGCCAAGACCTTTGGACACTTTATAGCAATCAGCCCCAGCATTTT
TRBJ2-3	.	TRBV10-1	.	CASSESIPPGATDTQYF	TGCGCCAGCAGTGAGTCGATCCCGCCGGGGGCAACAGATACGCAGTATTTT
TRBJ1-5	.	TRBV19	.	CASSTQGRNNQPQHF	TGTGCCAGTAGTACTCAGGGAAGGAACAATCAGCCCCAGCATTTT